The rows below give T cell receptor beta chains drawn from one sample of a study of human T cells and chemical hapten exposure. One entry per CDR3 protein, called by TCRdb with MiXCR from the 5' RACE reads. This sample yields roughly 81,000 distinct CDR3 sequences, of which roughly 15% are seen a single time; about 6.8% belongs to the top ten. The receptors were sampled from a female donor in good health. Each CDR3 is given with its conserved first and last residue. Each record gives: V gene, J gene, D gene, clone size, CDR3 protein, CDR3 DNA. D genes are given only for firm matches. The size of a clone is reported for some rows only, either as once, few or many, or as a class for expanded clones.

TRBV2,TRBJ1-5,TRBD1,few,CASSADREQPQHF,TGTGCCAGCAGTGCCGACAGGGAACAGCCCCAGCATTTT
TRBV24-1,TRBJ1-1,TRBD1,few,CATTRSGGPGQPNTEAFF,TGTGCCACCACCCGATCAGGGGGGCCGGGACAGCCGAACACTGAAGCTTTCTTT
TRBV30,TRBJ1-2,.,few,CAWSLTLLGGGYTF,TGTGCCTGGAGTCTCACCTTACTAGGAGGGGGCTACACCTTC
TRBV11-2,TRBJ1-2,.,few,CASSFSRTNYGYTF,TGTGCCAGCAGCTTTTCACGGACTAACTATGGCTACACCTTC
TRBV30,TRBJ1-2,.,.,CAWSETGLPYGYTF,TGTGCCTGGAGTGAAACAGGGTTGCCCTATGGCTACACCTTC
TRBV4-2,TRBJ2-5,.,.,CASSQGYGVETQYF,TGTGCCAGCAGCCAAGGTTATGGGGTCGAGACCCAGTACTTC
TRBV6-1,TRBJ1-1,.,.,CASVGWATENTEAFF,TGTGCCAGCGTTGGTTGGGCGACAGAGAACACTGAAGCTTTCTTT
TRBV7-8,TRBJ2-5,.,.,CASSSPPGDSRPVETQYF,TGTGCCAGCAGCTCACCGCCGGGCGACTCCAGGCCAGTAGAGACCCAGTACTTC
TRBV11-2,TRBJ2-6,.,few,CASSVRGTSGANVLTF,TGTGCCAGCAGCGTAAGGGGAACCTCTGGGGCCAACGTCCTGACTTTC
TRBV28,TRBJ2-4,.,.,CASSLRTKNIQYF,TGTGCCAGCAGTTTGCGGACGAAAAACATTCAGTACTTC
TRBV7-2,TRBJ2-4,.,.,CASSLGAAKNIQYF,TGTGCCAGCAGCTTGGGGGCAGCCAAAAACATTCAGTACTTC
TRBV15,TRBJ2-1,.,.,CATRPGLLNEQFF,TGTGCCACCAGGCCGGGGTTACTCAATGAGCAGTTCTTC
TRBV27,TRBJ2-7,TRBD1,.,CASSLTSPDRSYEQYF,TGTGCCAGCAGTTTAACCTCCCCGGACAGGTCCTACGAGCAGTACTTC
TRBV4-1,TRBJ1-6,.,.,CASSQRGEGSPLHF,TGCGCCAGCAGCCAAAGGGGGGAAGGTTCACCCCTCCACTTT
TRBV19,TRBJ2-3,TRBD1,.,CASSNRGPSTDTQYF,TGTGCCAGTAGCAACAGGGGGCCGAGCACAGATACGCAGTATTTT
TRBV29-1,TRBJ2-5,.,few,CSVEQRQETQYF,TGCAGCGTCGAACAAAGGCAAGAGACCCAGTACTTC
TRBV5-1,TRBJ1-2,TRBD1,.,CASSPTGEYFYTF,TGCGCCAGCAGCCCGACAGGGGAGTATTTCTACACCTTC
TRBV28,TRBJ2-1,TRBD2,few,CATNPTSGGYNEQFF,TGTGCCACCAACCCTACTAGCGGGGGATACAATGAGCAGTTCTTC
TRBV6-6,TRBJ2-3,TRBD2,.,CASSSRTSGRGDTQYF,TGTGCCAGCAGTTCTAGGACTAGCGGGAGGGGGGATACGCAGTATTTT
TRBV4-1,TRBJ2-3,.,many,CASSQEGEGADTQYF,TGCGCCAGCAGCCAAGAGGGCGAGGGAGCAGATACGCAGTATTTT
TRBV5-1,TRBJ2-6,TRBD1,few,CASRTGSSGANVLTF,TGCGCCAGCCGGACAGGAAGCTCTGGGGCCAACGTCCTGACTTTC
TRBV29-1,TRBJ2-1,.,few,CSVDKLAAHNEQFF,TGCAGCGTTGATAAACTCGCTGCCCACAATGAGCAGTTCTTC
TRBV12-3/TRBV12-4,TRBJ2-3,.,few,CASSFGPHTDTQYF,TGTGCCAGCAGTTTTGGGCCACACACAGATACGCAGTATTTT
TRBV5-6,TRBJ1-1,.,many,CASSLGWGKTEAFF,TGTGCCAGCAGCTTGGGGTGGGGTAAGACTGAAGCTTTCTTT
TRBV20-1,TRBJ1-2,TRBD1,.,CSARAQGDKGYGYTF,TGCAGTGCTAGGGCGCAGGGGGATAAAGGCTATGGCTACACCTTC
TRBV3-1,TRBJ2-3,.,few,CASSPMGIGTDTQYF,TGTGCCAGCAGCCCGATGGGGATCGGCACAGATACGCAGTATTTT